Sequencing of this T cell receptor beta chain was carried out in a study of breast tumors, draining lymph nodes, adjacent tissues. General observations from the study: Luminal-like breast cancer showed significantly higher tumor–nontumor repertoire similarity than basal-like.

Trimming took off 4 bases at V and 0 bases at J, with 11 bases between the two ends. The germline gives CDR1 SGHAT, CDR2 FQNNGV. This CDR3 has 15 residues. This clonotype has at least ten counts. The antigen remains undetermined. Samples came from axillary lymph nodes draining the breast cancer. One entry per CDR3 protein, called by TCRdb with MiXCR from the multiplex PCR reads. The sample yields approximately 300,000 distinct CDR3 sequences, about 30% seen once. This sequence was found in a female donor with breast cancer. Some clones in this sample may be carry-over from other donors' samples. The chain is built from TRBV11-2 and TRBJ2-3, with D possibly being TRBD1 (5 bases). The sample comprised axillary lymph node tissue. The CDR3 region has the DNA TGTGCCAGCAGCTCGGAGACAGTTAGCACAGATACGCAGTATTTT. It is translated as CASSSETVSTDTQYF. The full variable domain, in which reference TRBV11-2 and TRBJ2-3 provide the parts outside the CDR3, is EAGVAQSPRYKIIEKRQSVAFWCNPISGHATLYWYQQILGQGPKLLIQFQNNGVVDDSQLPKDRFSAERLKGVDSTLKIQPAKLEDSAVYLCASSSETVSTDTQYFGPGTRLTVL.